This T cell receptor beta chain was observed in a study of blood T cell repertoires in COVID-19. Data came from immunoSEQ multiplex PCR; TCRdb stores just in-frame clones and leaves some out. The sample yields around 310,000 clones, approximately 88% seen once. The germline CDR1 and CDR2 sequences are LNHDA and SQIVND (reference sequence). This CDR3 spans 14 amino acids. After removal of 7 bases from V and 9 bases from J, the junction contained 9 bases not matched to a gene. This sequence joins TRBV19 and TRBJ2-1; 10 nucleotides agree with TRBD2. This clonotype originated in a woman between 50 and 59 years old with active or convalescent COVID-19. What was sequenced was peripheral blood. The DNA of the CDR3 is TGTGCCAGTACCCCGCTAGCGGGAGTTAGTGAGCAGTTCTTC. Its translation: CASTPLAGVSEQFF.